This T cell receptor beta chain stems from a study of blood T cell repertoires in COVID-19. Study in general: The origin of the acute and convalescent COVID-19 samples was the United States, Italy and Spain. The analysed material was cDNA or gDNA that came from T cells, B-cell-depleted T cells, or PBMCs.

The table came from immunoSEQ multiplex PCR; TCRdb's copy has only in-frame clones and leaves some out. Of tens of thousands of clones in the sample, 85% to 90% were seen once. The ends lost 0 bases at V and 7 bases at J; junction bases unmatched: 14. This CDR3 comprises 18 residues. Germline assignment: CDR1 SGDLS and CDR2 YYNGEE. This TCR came from a man aged 80 or over in a cohort sampled during active COVID-19. The sequenced sample consisted of peripheral blood. The chain joins TRBV9 to TRBJ1-5, with 9 bases lining up with TRBD1. CDR3 in amino acids: CASSVVPSRQGGYQPQHF. DNA of the CDR3: TGTGCCAGCAGCGTAGTTCCCTCCCGACAGGGGGGGTACCAGCCCCAGCATTTT. Supplemented by reference TRBV9 and TRBJ1-5, the full variable domain reads DSGVTQTPKHLITATGQRVTLRCSPRSGDLSVYWYQQSLDQGLQFLIQYYNGEERAKGNILERFSAQQFPDLHSELNLSSLELGDSALYFCASSVVPSRQGGYQPQHFGDGTRLSIL.